The 27 T cell receptor beta chains below all came from one sample that was sequenced in a study of brain T cells in children with intractable seizures. TCRdb's table, derived via immunoSEQ multiplex PCR, lists solely in-frame clones and lacks some. The data show some 41,000 clones, 80% to 95% seen once. Specimen: peripheral blood, collected at surgery. The receptors originated from a girl aged 2 to 9 with tuberous sclerosis and intractable seizures.

This chain connects TRBV19 to TRBJ1-1; D is unresolved. CDR1 and CDR2 (germline): LNHDA, SQIVND (reference sequence). The CDR3 contains 13 residues. Trimming cost V 9 bases and J 1 base, with 12 bases left between them. The CDR3 region is CASRDAGNTEAFF. For the CDR3, the DNA is TGTGCCAGCCGGGATGCCGGGAACACTGAAGCTTTCTTT.

The CDR3 DNA sequence: TGTGCCAGCAGTGAACCCCCGGGACAGGGTTTCGGGGAGCAGTTCTTC. Its protein is CASSEPPGQGFGEQFF. The chain combines TRBV6-1 with TRBJ2-1; TRBD1 matches at 9 bases. Unmatched junction bases numbered 12, after V lost 2 bases and J lost 10 bases. The CDR3 runs to 16 residues. Germline V gives CDR1 MNHNS, CDR2 SASEGT.

V usage is TRBV9 and J usage is TRBJ1-1; D is ambiguous. V dropped 2 bases and J dropped 6 bases, with 11 bases sitting between them. The V gene's germline CDR1 is SGDLS and CDR2 YYNGEE. The CDR3 extends over 13 amino acids. This chain's CDR3 is CASSVSEGAEAFF. CDR3 coding DNA: TGTGCCAGCAGCGTGTCGGAGGGTGCTGAAGCTTTCTTT.

The chain has TRBV4-1 and TRBJ1-5, with D unclear. CDR3 length equals 16 residues. The germline CDR1 and CDR2 sequences are MGHRA and YSYEKL. Trimming removed 1 base from V and 4 bases from J, with 14 bases in between. The CDR3 region has the DNA TGCGCCAGCAGCCAAGTAGCAAGCCTGGGGAATCAGCCCCAGCATTTT. The encoded protein is CASSQVASLGNQPQHF.

The V call is TRBV2, the J call TRBJ2-3; D might be TRBD1 or TRBD2, each matching 6 bases. The CDR3 loop spans 15 amino acids. Germline CDR1 is SNHLY and CDR2 is FYNNEI. V dropped 5 bases and J dropped 3 bases, with 15 bases sitting between them. CDR3 in DNA: TGTGCCAGCAGTTCAAGGGGGGCCAGAACAGATACGCAGTATTTT. It encodes CASSSRGARTDTQYF.

The rearrangement links TRBV19 to TRBJ1-1, with 12 bases aligning to TRBD1. Germline V gives CDR1 LNHDA, CDR2 SQIVND (reference sequence). This CDR3 contains 17 residues. V shed 7 bases and J 5 bases; nucleotides not matched to a gene: 14. CDR3 in DNA: TGTGCCAGTACTCCGGGACAGGGGGCATATAGTGGTACTGAAGCTTTCTTT. It is translated as CASTPGQGAYSGTEAFF.

V and J are TRBV27 and TRBJ2-1, with a tentative D call TRBD1 (6 bases). The V gene lost 7 bases and the J gene lost 7 bases, with 14 bases spanning the gap. From germline, CDR1 is MNHEY and CDR2 SMNVEV (reference sequence). The length of the CDR3 is 13 residues. The CDR3 DNA reads TGTGCCAGCATGGTTTTAGGGGGAAATGAGCAGTTCTTC. Protein: CASMVLGGNEQFF.

This chain joins TRBV3-1 (or the pseudogene TRBV3-2) and TRBJ2-3, with a weak D call TRBD1 (6 bases). The CDR3 sequence is 16 residues long. Germline V gene lookup returns CDR1 LGHDT and CDR2 YNNKEL (reference sequence). Trimming shortened V by 3 bases and J by 0 bases, and 13 bases separated the two germline ends. DNA for the CDR3: TGTGCCAGCAGCCATTTTGGGGGCGGCAGCACAGATACGCAGTATTTT. Protein: CASSHFGGGSTDTQYF.

The rearrangement uses TRBV6-6 and TRBJ1-2; D ambiguous. The CDR3 extends over 12 amino acids. Germline values: CDR1 MNHNY, CDR2 SVGAGI (reference sequence). V was trimmed by 0 bases and J by 8 bases, leaving 7 bases between them. The CDR3 sequence: CASSYSSSGYTF. Written as DNA, the CDR3 is TGTGCCAGCAGTTACTCGAGTTCCGGCTACACCTTC.

This rearrangement joins TRBV20-1 to TRBJ2-7, with 10 bases fitting TRBD2. CDR1 and CDR2 (germline): DFQATT, SNEGSKA (reference sequence). The CDR3 length is 15 residues. The V gene end was trimmed by 3 bases and the J gene end by 4 bases; junction bases not matched to a gene: 9. The CDR3 spells CSASPSGRRPYEQYV. The CDR3 DNA is TGCAGTGCTAGTCCTAGCGGGAGAAGACCATACGAGCAGTACGTC.

V is TRBV5-1 and J is TRBJ2-1; D possibly uses TRBD1 or TRBD2 (5 bases each). This CDR3 has 16 residues. Trimming took 4 bases from V and 7 from J, leaving 21 bases between them. Germline V lookup: CDR1 SGHRS, CDR2 YFSETQ. The CDR3 loop is CASSQISGIWGNEQFF. The CDR3 nucleotides are TGCGCCAGCAGCCAAATATCCGGGATTTGGGGGAATGAGCAGTTCTTC.

V usage is TRBV18 and J usage is TRBJ2-2, with D possibly TRBD1 on 5 matching bases. Germline CDR1 is KGHSH and CDR2 is LQKENI. CDR3 length: 17 residues. Between the trimmed V and J ends, which lost 1 base and 4 bases, there was a span of 16 bases. The CDR3, as DNA: TGTGCCAGCTCACCACGGGATGACAGAGTGATCACCGGGGAGCTGTTTTTT. This translates into CASSPRDDRVITGELFF.

Details on this clone: A junction end diverges from the germline sequence, so it may reflect a read error. This chain joins TRBV3-1 (or the pseudogene TRBV3-2) and TRBJ2-5; a weak D match, TRBD2 (6 bases). The CDR3 is 12 residues long. Per the germline V gene, CDR1 is LGHDT and CDR2 is YNNKEL (reference sequence). The CDR3 loop reads CASSQTDWPGDF. CDR3 in DNA: TGTGCCAGCAGCCAGACCGACTGGCCGGGGGACTTC.

V gene TRBV18 combines with J gene TRBJ2-7, with D perhaps matching TRBD1 (6 bases). The CDR3 is 14 amino acids. The germline V and J ends were trimmed by 6 bases and 2 bases, with 14 bases remaining between them. The germline V gene encodes CDR1 KGHSH and CDR2 LQKENI. The CDR3, as DNA: TGTGCCAGCTCGAGCCAACGACAGGCCTACGAGCAGTACTTC. Translating gives CASSSQRQAYEQYF.

The chain employs TRBV19 and TRBJ1-1, with D possibly TRBD1 on 5 matching bases. The CDR3 runs to 13 residues. The germline V and J ends were trimmed by 7 bases and 3 bases, with 12 bases remaining between them. Germline V gene lookup returns CDR1 LNHDA and CDR2 SQIVND (reference sequence). The CDR3 loop is CASTAGRDTEAFF. CDR3 nucleotide sequence: TGTGCCAGTACGGCAGGGAGGGACACTGAAGCTTTCTTT.

The chain couples TRBV2 to TRBJ1-6; D is uncertain. Germline-derived CDR1 and CDR2 are SNHLY and FYNNEI. This CDR3 region has 17 residues. V lost 4 bases and J 2 bases, leaving 15 bases between the germline ends. In DNA form, the CDR3 reads TGTGCCAGCAGTGTTTTCGAGGCTATCCCCTATAATTCACCCCTCCACTTT. This encodes CASSVFEAIPYNSPLHF. Filled out from reference TRBV2 and TRBJ1-6, the complete variable domain reads EPEVTQTPSHQVTQMGQEVILRCVPISNHLYFYWYRQILGQKVEFLVSFYNNEISEKSEIFDDQFSVERPDGSNFTLKIRSTKLEDSAMYFCASSVFEAIPYNSPLHFGNGTRLTVT.

The chain has TRBV10-3 and TRBJ1-2, with D unclear. Germline values: CDR1 ENHRY, CDR2 SYGVKD. Trimming removed 0 bases at V and 6 bases at J, with 8 bases between. CDR3 length: 13 amino acids. DNA of the CDR3: TGTGCCATCAGTGAGTCGGGGAGGAATGGCTACACCTTC. Translation gives CAISESGRNGYTF.

DNA for the CDR3: TGTGCCAGCAGCCCCCAGGGGCGGAATTCACCCCTCCACTTT. Translating gives CASSPQGRNSPLHF. The V and J genes are TRBV7-8 and TRBJ1-6, with D possibly being TRBD1 (6 bases). Germline CDR1 reads SGHVS; CDR2 reads FQNEAQ. The CDR3 is 14 amino acids. The V end lost 5 bases, the J end lost 7 bases, and 12 bases lay between the germline ends. Looking up the rest from reference TRBV7-8 and TRBJ1-6 gives the full variable domain: GAGVSQSPRYKVAKRGQDVALRCDPISGHVSLFWYQQALGQGPEFLTYFQNEAQLDKSGLPSDRFFAERPEGSVSTLKIQRTQQEDSAVYLCASSPQGRNSPLHFGNGTRLTVT.

In DNA form, the CDR3 reads TGCGCCAGCAGGTACGAAGAAGGTAGCAATCAGCCCCAGCATTTT. Protein product: CASRYEEGSNQPQHF. The chain links TRBV5-1 to TRBJ1-5; D is unclear. The V end lost 5 bases, the J end lost 0 bases, and 12 bases lay between the germline ends. CDR3 size: 15 residues. Germline V gives CDR1 SGHRS, CDR2 YFSETQ.

The genes are TRBV3-1 (or the pseudogene TRBV3-2) and TRBJ1-2; D remains ambiguous. Germline CDR1 reads LGHDT; CDR2 reads YNNKEL (reference sequence). V was trimmed by 4 bases and J by 4 bases, leaving 16 bases between them. The CDR3 is 15 residues long. CDR3 loop: CASSPLGSNLYGYTF. DNA for the CDR3: TGTGCCAGCAGCCCCCTAGGGAGCAACCTCTATGGCTACACCTTC.

The V and J genes are TRBV12-3 or TRBV12-4 and TRBJ2-5, with D unclear. The CDR3 is 12 residues long. V shed 2 bases and J shed 4 bases, with 5 bases lying between them. CDR3 loop: CASSLSRETQYF. The CDR3 bases are TGTGCCAGCAGTTTATCCCGAGAGACCCAGTACTTC.

This clone was recorded once. As DNA, the CDR3 is TGTGCCACCAGTGCGGACCCGTTAGGTACCGGGGAGCTGTTTTTT. Residues: CATSADPLGTGELFF. The rearrangement uses TRBV24-1 and TRBJ2-2; D call uncertain. V shed 5 bases and J shed 5 bases, with 14 bases lying between them. The CDR3 totals 15 residues. The germline V gene has CDR1 KGHDR and CDR2 SFDVKD.

The chain has TRBV18 and TRBJ1-6, with a weak D call TRBD1 (6 bases). This CDR3 has 17 residues. Germline V gene sequence: CDR1 KGHSH, CDR2 LQKENI. Trimming cost V 5 bases and J 8 bases, with 22 bases left between them. The CDR3 DNA reads as TGTGCCAGCTCATCGGGGACACCCAGGGTCAACGATTCACCCCTCCACTTT. Translation: CASSSGTPRVNDSPLHF. Using reference TRBV18 and TRBJ1-6 for the parts outside the CDR3, the full variable domain is NAGVMQNPRHLVRRRGQEARLRCSPMKGHSHVYWYRQLPEEGLKFMVYLQKENIIDESGMPKERFSAEFPKEGPSILRIQQVVRGDSAAYFCASSSGTPRVNDSPLHFGNGTRLTVT.

The rearrangement joins TRBV27 to TRBJ2-1; 9 positions agree with TRBD2. Germline loops: CDR1 MNHEY, CDR2 SMNVEV (reference sequence). With 0 bases clipped from V and 7 bases from J, the junction kept 4 bases outside the gene matches. The CDR3 runs 15 residues. The CDR3 is CASSLSIAGGNEQFF. The DNA of the CDR3 is TGTGCCAGCAGTTTATCGATCGCGGGGGGGAATGAGCAGTTCTTC.

This clone came up once. This chain uses TRBV5-8 with TRBJ1-1; 10 nucleotides agree with TRBD1. Germline V gene sequence: CDR1 SGHTS, CDR2 YDEGEE. This CDR3 region has 17 residues. The J segment lost 6 bases and the V segment lost 5 bases, leaving 16 bases of the junction unmatched. CDR3 sequence: CASRGIGTGVRVAEAFF. The DNA for the CDR3 is TGTGCCAGCAGGGGTATAGGGACAGGGGTGAGAGTGGCTGAAGCTTTCTTT. The full variable domain, with the rest looked up from reference TRBV5-8 and TRBJ1-1, is EAGVTQSPTHLIKTRGQQATLRCSPISGHTSVYWYQQALGLGLQFLLWYDEGEERNRGNFPPRFSGRQFPNYSSELNVNALELEDSALYLCASRGIGTGVRVAEAFFGQGTRLTVV.

The gene calls are TRBV6-1 and TRBJ1-5; D possibly corresponds to TRBD1 (5 bases). CDR3 length: 16 amino acids. Germline V gene sequence: CDR1 MNHNS, CDR2 SASEGT. The germline V and J ends were trimmed by 10 bases and 3 bases, with 22 bases remaining between them. In DNA, the CDR3 is TGTGCCACCAATGAGAGATGGGGGAACAACAATCAGCCCCAGCATTTT. Encoded protein: CATNERWGNNNQPQHF.

CDR3 bases: TGCAGCGTTGAGTCCGGGGCATACTATGGCTACACCTTC. Translation gives CSVESGAYYGYTF. This sequence joins TRBV29-1 and TRBJ1-2; a weak D match, TRBD1 (5 bases). V was cut by 3 bases and J by 3 bases, with 11 bases left in between. There are 13 residues in the CDR3. Germline V gene sequence: CDR1 SQVTM, CDR2 ANQGSEA.